This T cell receptor beta chain was recorded in a study of T cells after posttransplantation cyclophosphamide. Findings and caveats of the study: Donor-recipient repertoire similarity was low at 1-2 months, rising over year one. Recipient CMV seropositivity and CMV reactivation strongly tracked TRB clonality.

Germline CDR1 is MNHEY and CDR2 is SMNVEV (reference sequence). The V and J ends lost 6 bases and 6 bases, in that order; junction bases with no gene match: 9. There are 15 residues in the CDR3. TCRdb's copy holds only in-frame clones and misses some; the assay was immunoSEQ multiplex PCR. The sample shows about 50,000 clones, approximately 94% of them seen only once. About this clone itself: Antigen: not known.

Sequencing was performed on PBMCs. The chain joins TRBV27 to TRBJ1-2; 11 positions agree with TRBD1. The sequence came from a woman aged 30 to 39 in good health and a related stem cell transplant donor. The CDR3 DNA reads TGTGCCAGCAGATACACCGTGGGACAGGGGGATGGCTACACCTTC. It yields the protein CASRYTVGQGDGYTF.